This is a list of T cell receptor beta chains from one sample in a study of cytomegalovirus exposure and HLA in healthy donors. Sequencing used immunoSEQ multiplex PCR; TCRdb keeps in-frame clones, though not all of them. The repertoire holds roughly 180,000 clones, with around 78% as singletons. What was sequenced was PBMCs. The receptors originated from a man younger than 30 in good health and CMV-seronegative. Each CDR3 is given without its conserved first and last residue. Clone sizes are given selectively: once, few, many, or a class where the clone is expanded.

V gene: TRBV6-1
clone size: .
J gene: TRBJ2-7
CDR3 protein: ASRDSSGGMGQY

V gene: TRBV9
clone size: .
J gene: TRBJ2-5
CDR3 protein: ASSVGAAQETQY

V gene: TRBV30
clone size: .
J gene: TRBJ1-2
CDR3 protein: AWRGQANYGYT

V gene: TRBV27
clone size: .
J gene: TRBJ1-5
CDR3 protein: ATRGSNQPQH

V gene: TRBV11-2
clone size: .
J gene: TRBJ2-1
CDR3 protein: ASSYPTSGRLSSYNEQF

V gene: TRBV4-1
clone size: .
J gene: TRBJ2-5
CDR3 protein: ASSHARSQTQY

V gene: TRBV4-1
clone size: .
J gene: TRBJ2-3
CDR3 protein: ASSQEVAGIEDTQY

V gene: TRBV6-1
clone size: .
J gene: TRBJ2-1
CDR3 protein: ASSEQGYNEQF

V gene: TRBV6-1
clone size: .
J gene: TRBJ2-7
CDR3 protein: ASSPVPSGGEEQY

V gene: TRBV6-5
clone size: few
J gene: TRBJ2-5
CDR3 protein: ASSSSRGAQY

V gene: TRBV19
clone size: once
J gene: TRBJ2-5
CDR3 protein: ASRYRGQETQY

V gene: TRBV9
clone size: .
J gene: TRBJ2-3
CDR3 protein: ASSVVPRGRTDTQY

V gene: TRBV6-5
clone size: .
J gene: TRBJ1-4
CDR3 protein: ASSRFWTGGGKLF

V gene: TRBV5-4
clone size: .
J gene: TRBJ2-3
CDR3 protein: ASTLSGRTGPFTDTQY

V gene: TRBV9
clone size: .
J gene: TRBJ2-7
CDR3 protein: ASSGRDRGHEQY

V gene: TRBV6-6
clone size: .
J gene: TRBJ1-6
CDR3 protein: ASSRRQDNNSPLH

V gene: TRBV29-1
clone size: .
J gene: TRBJ2-1
CDR3 protein: SFKRGPSNEQF

V gene: TRBV2
clone size: .
J gene: TRBJ1-2
CDR3 protein: ASSLGQTNYGYT

V gene: TRBV25-1
clone size: .
J gene: TRBJ2-2
CDR3 protein: ASRATWGYPRTGELF

V gene: TRBV7-9
clone size: .
J gene: TRBJ2-7
CDR3 protein: ASSLGRQDFYEQY

V gene: TRBV5-1
clone size: .
J gene: TRBJ2-5
CDR3 protein: ASSLTGTPKETQY

V gene: TRBV7-9
clone size: few
J gene: TRBJ2-3
CDR3 protein: ASSGGLAATDTQY